These T cell receptor beta chains were read from a single sample in a study of T cell repertoires in ileal Crohn's disease. Using immunoSEQ multiplex PCR, the repertoire was profiled, and TCRdb retains in-frame clones only, with some absent. Here the sample spans roughly 13,000 clones, 80% to 90% being singletons. The sample consisted of ileal tissue. The source is an adult with Crohn's disease. Each CDR3 is given with its conserved first and last residue. Each record gives: CDR3 protein, CDR3 DNA, V gene, clone size, D gene, J gene. D genes are given only for firm matches. Size tells how often a clone was seen (once, few, many) or the class of an expanded clone, and some rows leave it out.

CASSPSQGSYNEQFF | TGTGCCAGCAGCCCGAGTCAGGGCTCCTACAATGAGCAGTTCTTC | TRBV5-4 | . | . | TRBJ2-1
CASSLQTLGAGNTDTQYF | TGTGCCAGCAGCTTACAGACATTAGGTGCAGGTAACACAGATACGCAGTATTTT | TRBV7-2 | once | . | TRBJ2-3
CASSLASGGGEKLFF | TGTGCCAGCAGCTTAGCGTCGGGGGGCGGTGAAAAACTGTTTTTT | TRBV7-8 | . | . | TRBJ1-4
CASSPDGTSNEKLFF | TGTGCCAGCTCACCCGACGGGACAAGTAATGAAAAACTGTTTTTT | TRBV18 | . | . | TRBJ1-4
CASSFRDRVPGELFF | TGCGCCAGCAGCTTCCGGGACAGGGTGCCCGGGGAGCTGTTTTTT | TRBV5-1 | . | TRBD1 | TRBJ2-2
CASSPTGGGVETQYF | TGTGCCAGCAGCCCTACAGGGGGCGGGGTGGAGACCCAGTACTTC | TRBV5-6 | . | TRBD1 | TRBJ2-5
CASSEGRLAGGPGETQYF | TGTGCCAGCAGTGAAGGCCGACTAGCGGGAGGGCCGGGTGAGACCCAGTACTTC | TRBV2 | . | TRBD2 | TRBJ2-5
CASSVERNSYEQYF | TGTGCCAGCAGCGTAGAGCGAAACTCCTACGAGCAGTACTTC | TRBV9 | . | . | TRBJ2-7
CASSANSGSAGTQYF | TGTGCCAGCAGTGCGAACTCGGGTAGCGCAGGTACGCAGTATTTT | TRBV6-1 | . | . | TRBJ2-3
CASSPAREAGGYTF | TGTGCCAGCAGCCCAGCGCGCGAGGCCGGTGGCTACACCTTC | TRBV7-9 | . | . | TRBJ1-2
CSVISGAGGAYEQYF | TGCAGCGTGATAAGTGGGGCGGGGGGCGCCTACGAGCAGTACTTC | TRBV29-1 | . | TRBD2 | TRBJ2-7
CASSLNKLGTYEQYF | TGTGCCAGCAGCTTGAACAAACTCGGGACTTACGAGCAGTACTTC | TRBV5-8 | . | . | TRBJ2-7
CASSDSPTSGGLDTQYF | TGTGCCAGCAGTGACTCGCCGACTAGCGGGGGCTTAGATACGCAGTATTTT | TRBV6-4 | . | TRBD2 | TRBJ2-3
CARGEGYQETQYF | TGTGCCAGGGGGGAGGGGTACCAAGAGACCCAGTACTTC | TRBV27 | . | TRBD2 | TRBJ2-5
CASREFKGSPDGYTF | TGTGCCAGCAGAGAGTTTAAGGGGTCGCCTGATGGCTACACCTTC | TRBV27 | . | . | TRBJ1-2
CASSFTGGDTEAFF | TGCGCCAGCAGCTTTACAGGGGGCGACACTGAAGCTTTCTTT | TRBV5-1 | . | TRBD1 | TRBJ1-1
CASSTGGEGYGYTF | TGTGCCAGCAGCACAGGGGGTGAGGGGTATGGCTACACCTTC | TRBV6-6 | . | TRBD1 | TRBJ1-2
CASSKGQGRADTQYF | TGCGCCAGCAGCAAGGGGCAGGGGAGGGCAGATACGCAGTATTTT | TRBV5-1 | . | . | TRBJ2-3
CASSSRRDWSDQPQHF | TGTGCCAGCAGCTCGAGGCGGGACTGGTCTGATCAGCCCCAGCATTTT | TRBV7-2 | . | . | TRBJ1-5
CASSQDRRGRGAFF | TGCGCCAGCAGCCAAGATCGACGTGGAAGGGGAGCTTTCTTT | TRBV4-3 | . | . | TRBJ1-1
CASSIERGYSNQPQHF | TGTGCCAGTAGTATAGAAAGGGGCTATAGCAATCAGCCCCAGCATTTT | TRBV19 | once | . | TRBJ1-5
CASSLGGVGTYEQYF | TGCGCCAGCAGCTTGGGGGGGGTAGGGACCTACGAGCAGTACTTC | TRBV5-1 | . | . | TRBJ2-7
CSASTSDLAEQYF | TGCAGCGCATCGACTAGTGACCTCGCCGAGCAGTACTTC | TRBV29-1 | . | . | TRBJ2-7
CASSKRDRDVEKLFF | TGCGCCAGCAGCAAGAGGGACAGGGACGTTGAAAAACTGTTTTTT | TRBV5-1 | once | TRBD1 | TRBJ1-4
CASSSRDSRGQETQYF | TGTGCCAGCAGTTCCCGGGACAGTAGAGGTCAAGAGACCCAGTACTTC | TRBV6-6 | few | TRBD1 | TRBJ2-5
CASSLGRGGNTEAFF | TGTGCCAGCAGCTTAGGGAGGGGTGGGAACACTGAAGCTTTCTTT | TRBV7-2 | once | . | TRBJ1-1
CASSPSGTGGGTQYF | TGTGCCAGCAGTCCATCCGGGACAGGAGGTGGGACCCAGTACTTC | TRBV28 | . | TRBD1 | TRBJ2-5
CASSITGGNQPQHF | TGTGCCAGCAGTATAACAGGGGGCAATCAGCCCCAGCATTTT | TRBV27 | . | TRBD1 | TRBJ1-5